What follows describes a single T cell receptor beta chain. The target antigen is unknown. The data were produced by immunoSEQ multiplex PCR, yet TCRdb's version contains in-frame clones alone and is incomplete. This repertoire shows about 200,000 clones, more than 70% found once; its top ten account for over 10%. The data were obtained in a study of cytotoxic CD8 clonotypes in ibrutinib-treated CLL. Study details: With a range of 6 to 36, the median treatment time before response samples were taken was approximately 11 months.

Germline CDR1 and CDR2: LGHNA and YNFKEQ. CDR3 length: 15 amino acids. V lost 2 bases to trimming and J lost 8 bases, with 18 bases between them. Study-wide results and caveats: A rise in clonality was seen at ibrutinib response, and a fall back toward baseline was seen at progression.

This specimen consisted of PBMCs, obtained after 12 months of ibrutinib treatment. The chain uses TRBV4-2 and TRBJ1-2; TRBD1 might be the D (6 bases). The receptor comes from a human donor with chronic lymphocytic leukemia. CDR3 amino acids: CASSQSMHGGRGYTF. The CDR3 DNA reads TGTGCCAGCAGCCAATCGATGCATGGGGGCCGGGGCTACACCTTC.